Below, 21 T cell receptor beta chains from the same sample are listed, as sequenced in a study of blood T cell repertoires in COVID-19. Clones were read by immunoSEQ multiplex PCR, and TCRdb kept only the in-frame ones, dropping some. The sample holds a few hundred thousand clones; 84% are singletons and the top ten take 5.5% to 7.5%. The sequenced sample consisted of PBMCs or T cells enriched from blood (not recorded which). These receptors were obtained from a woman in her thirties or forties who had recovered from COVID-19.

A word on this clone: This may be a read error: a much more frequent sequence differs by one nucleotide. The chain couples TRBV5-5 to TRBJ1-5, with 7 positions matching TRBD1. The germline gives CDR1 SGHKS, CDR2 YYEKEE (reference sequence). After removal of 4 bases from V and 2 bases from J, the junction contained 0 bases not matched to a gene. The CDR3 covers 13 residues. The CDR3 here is CASSDRGNQPQHF. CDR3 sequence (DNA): TGTGCCAGCAGCGACAGGGGCAATCAGCCCCAGCATTTT.

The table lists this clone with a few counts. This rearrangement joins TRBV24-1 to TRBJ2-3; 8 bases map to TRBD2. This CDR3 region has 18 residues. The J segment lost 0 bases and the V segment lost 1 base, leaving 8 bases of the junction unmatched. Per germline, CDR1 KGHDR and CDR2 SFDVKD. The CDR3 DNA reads TGTGCCACCAGTGATTTATCCCGACTAGCGACTAGCACAGATACGCAGTATTTT. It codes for CATSDLSRLATSTDTQYF.

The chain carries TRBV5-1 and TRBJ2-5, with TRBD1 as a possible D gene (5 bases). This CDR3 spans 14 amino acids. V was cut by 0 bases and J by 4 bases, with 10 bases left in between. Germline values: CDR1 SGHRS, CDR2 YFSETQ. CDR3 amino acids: CASSLAQGIETQYF. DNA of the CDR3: TGCGCCAGCAGCTTGGCCCAGGGCATAGAGACCCAGTACTTC.

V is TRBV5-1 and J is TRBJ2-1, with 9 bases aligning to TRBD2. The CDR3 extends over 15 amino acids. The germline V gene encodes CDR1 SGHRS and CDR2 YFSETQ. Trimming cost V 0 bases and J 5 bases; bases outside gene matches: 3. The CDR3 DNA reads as TGCGCCAGCAGCTTGGCGACTAGCGGACACAATGAGCAGTTCTTC. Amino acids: CASSLATSGHNEQFF.

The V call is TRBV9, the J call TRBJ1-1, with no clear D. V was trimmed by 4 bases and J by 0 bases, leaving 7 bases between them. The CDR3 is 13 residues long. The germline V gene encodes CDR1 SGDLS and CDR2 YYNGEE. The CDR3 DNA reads TGTGCCAGCAGCCCTAGCATGAACACTGAAGCTTTCTTT. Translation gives CASSPSMNTEAFF.

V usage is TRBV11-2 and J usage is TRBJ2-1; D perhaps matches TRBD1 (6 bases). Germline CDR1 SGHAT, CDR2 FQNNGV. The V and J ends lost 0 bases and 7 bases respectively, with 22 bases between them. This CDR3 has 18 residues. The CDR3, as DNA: TGTGCCAGCAGCTTAGATCTAAGGTGGGCAGGGGCCGAGAATGAGCAGTTCTTC. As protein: CASSLDLRWAGAENEQFF.

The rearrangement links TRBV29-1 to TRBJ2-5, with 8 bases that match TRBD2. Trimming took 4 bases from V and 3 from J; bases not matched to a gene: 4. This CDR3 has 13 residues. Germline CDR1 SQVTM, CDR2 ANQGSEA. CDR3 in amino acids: CSVVSGNKETQYF. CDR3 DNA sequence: TGCAGCGTTGTTAGCGGGAATAAAGAGACCCAGTACTTC.

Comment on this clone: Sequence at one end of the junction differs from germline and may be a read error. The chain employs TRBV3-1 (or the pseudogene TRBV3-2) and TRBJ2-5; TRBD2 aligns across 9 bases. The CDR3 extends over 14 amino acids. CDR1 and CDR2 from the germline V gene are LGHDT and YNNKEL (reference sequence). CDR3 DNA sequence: TGTGCCAGCAGCGCTAGCGGGACTCCGGAGATCCAGTACTTC. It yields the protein CASSASGTPEIQYF.

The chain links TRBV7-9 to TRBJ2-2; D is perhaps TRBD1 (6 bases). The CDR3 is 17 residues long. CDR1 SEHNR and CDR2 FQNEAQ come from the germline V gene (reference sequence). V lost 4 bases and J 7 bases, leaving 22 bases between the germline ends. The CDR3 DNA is TGTGCCAGCAGCTCAAGATTCGGTGAGGGGGTCTACGGGGAGCTGTTTTTT. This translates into CASSSRFGEGVYGELFF.

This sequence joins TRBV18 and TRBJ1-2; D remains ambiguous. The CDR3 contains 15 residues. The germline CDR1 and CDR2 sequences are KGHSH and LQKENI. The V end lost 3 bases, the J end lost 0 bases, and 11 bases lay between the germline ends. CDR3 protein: CASSPEDSSNYGYTF. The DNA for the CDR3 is TGTGCCAGCTCACCCGAGGACTCATCTAACTATGGCTACACCTTC.

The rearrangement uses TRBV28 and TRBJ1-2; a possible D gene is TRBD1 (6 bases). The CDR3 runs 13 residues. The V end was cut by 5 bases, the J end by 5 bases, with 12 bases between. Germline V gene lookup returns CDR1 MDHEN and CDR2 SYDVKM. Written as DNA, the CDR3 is TGTGCCAGCAGTCCATACAGGGAATATGGCTACACCTTC. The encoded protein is CASSPYREYGYTF.

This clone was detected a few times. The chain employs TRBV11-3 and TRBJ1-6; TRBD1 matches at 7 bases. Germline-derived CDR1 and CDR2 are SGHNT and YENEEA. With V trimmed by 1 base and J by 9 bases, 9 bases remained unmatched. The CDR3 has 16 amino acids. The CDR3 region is CASSLGDSLGVSPLHF. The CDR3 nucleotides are TGTGCCAGCAGCTTAGGGGACAGCCTAGGGGTTTCACCCCTCCACTTT.

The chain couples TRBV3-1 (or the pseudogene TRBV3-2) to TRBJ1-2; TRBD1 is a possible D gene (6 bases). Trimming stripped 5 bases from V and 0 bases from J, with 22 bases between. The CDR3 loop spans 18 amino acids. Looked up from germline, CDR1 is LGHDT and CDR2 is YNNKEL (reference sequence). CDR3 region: CASSNQGNLGGANYGYTF. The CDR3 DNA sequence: TGTGCCAGCAGCAACCAGGGGAACCTTGGGGGGGCTAACTATGGCTACACCTTC.

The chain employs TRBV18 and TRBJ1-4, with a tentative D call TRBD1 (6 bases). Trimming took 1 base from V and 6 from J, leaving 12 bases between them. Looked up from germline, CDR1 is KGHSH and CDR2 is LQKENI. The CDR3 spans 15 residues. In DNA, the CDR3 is TGTGCCAGCTCACCACGACCAGGGGCTGATGAAAAACTGTTTTTT. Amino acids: CASSPRPGADEKLFF.

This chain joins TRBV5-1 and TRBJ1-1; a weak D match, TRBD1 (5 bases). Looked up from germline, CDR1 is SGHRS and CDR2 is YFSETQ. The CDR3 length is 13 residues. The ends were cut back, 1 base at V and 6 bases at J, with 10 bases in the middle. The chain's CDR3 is CASSLMTAPEAFF. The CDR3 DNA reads TGCGCCAGCAGCTTGATGACAGCCCCTGAAGCTTTCTTT. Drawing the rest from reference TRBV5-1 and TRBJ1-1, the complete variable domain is KAGVTQTPRYLIKTRGQQVTLSCSPISGHRSVSWYQQTPGQGLQFLFEYFSETQRNKGNFPGRFSGRQFSNSRSEMNVSTLELGDSALYLCASSLMTAPEAFFGQGTRLTVV.

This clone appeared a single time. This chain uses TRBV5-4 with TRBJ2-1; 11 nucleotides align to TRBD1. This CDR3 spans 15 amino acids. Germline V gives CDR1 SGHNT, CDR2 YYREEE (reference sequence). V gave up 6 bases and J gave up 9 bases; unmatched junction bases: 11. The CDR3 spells CASTPYRTGGIEQFF. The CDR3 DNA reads TGTGCCAGCACCCCGTATAGGACAGGGGGCATTGAGCAGTTCTTC.

The DNA of the CDR3 is TGTGCCAGCAGTCCCCCCCCAGTCAATGAGCAGTTCTTC. Encoded protein: CASSPPPVNEQFF. The J gene is TRBJ2-1, the V gene TRBV27; D uncertain. The CDR3 is 13 amino acids. CDR1 is MNHEY, CDR2 SMNVEV, per germline (reference sequence). V dropped 5 bases and J dropped 6 bases, with 11 bases sitting between them.

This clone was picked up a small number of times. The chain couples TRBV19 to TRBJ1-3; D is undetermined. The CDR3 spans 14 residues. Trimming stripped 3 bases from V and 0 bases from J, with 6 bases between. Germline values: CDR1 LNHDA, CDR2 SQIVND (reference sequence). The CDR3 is CASSMLDSGNTIYF. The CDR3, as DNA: TGTGCCAGTAGTATGTTAGACTCTGGAAACACCATATATTTT. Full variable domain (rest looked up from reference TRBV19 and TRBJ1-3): DGGITQSPKYLFRKEGQNVTLSCEQNLNHDAMYWYRQDPGQGLRLIYYSQIVNDFQKGDIAEGYSVSREKKESFPLTVTSAQKNPTAFYLCASSMLDSGNTIYFGEGSWLTVV.

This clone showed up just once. In DNA form, the CDR3 reads TGTGCCAGCTCACCTCAGAGGGATCAGCCCCAGCATTTT. Its protein product is CASSPQRDQPQHF. The chain links TRBV18 to TRBJ1-5; D gene unclear. The CDR3 covers 13 residues. The germline CDR1 and CDR2 sequences are KGHSH and LQKENI. V shed 3 bases and J shed 5 bases, with 8 bases lying between them.

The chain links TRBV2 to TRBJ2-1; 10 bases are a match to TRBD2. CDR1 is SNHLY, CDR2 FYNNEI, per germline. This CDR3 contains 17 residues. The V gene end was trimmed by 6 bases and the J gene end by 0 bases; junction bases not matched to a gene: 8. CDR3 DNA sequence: TGTGCCAGCAGGCAAGGACTAGCGGAAAGCTCCTACAATGAGCAGTTCTTC. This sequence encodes CASRQGLAESSYNEQFF.

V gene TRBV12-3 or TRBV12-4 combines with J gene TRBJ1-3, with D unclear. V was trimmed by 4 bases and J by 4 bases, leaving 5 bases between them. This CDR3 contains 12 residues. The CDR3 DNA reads TGTGCCAGCAGTTCTCCCGGAAACACCATATATTTT. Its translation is CASSSPGNTIYF.